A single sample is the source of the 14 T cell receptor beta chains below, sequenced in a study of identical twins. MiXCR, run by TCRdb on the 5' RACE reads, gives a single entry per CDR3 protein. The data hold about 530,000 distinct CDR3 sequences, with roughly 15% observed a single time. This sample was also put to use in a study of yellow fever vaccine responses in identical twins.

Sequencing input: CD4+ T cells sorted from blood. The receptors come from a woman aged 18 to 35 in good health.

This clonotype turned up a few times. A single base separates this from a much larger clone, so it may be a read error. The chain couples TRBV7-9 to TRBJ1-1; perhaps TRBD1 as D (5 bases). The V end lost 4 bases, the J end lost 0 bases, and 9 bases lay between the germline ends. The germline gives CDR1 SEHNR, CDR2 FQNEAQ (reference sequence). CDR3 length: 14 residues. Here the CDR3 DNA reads TGTGCCAGCAGCTCGGGACCGATGAACACTGAAGCTTTCTTT. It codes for CASSSGPMNTEAFF.

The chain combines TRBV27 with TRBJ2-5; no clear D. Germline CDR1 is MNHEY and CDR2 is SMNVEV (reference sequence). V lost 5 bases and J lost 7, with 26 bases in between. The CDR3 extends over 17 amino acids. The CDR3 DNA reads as TGTGCCAGCAGTCCCCACCTCGACGTTTCAATTCGTGGGACCCAGTACTTC. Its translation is CASSPHLDVSIRGTQYF.

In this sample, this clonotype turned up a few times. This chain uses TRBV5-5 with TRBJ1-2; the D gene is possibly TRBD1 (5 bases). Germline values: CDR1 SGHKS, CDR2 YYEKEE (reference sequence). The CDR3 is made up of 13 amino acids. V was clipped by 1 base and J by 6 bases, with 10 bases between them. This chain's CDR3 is CASSLLGPDGYTF. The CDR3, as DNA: TGTGCCAGCAGCTTGCTGGGGCCGGATGGCTACACCTTC.

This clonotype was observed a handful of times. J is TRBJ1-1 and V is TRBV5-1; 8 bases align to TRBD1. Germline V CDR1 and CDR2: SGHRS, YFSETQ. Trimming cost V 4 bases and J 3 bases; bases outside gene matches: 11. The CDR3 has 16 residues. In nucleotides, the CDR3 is TGCGCCAGCAGCCGGACAGGGATGTCCCAGGACACTGAAGCTTTCTTT. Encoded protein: CASSRTGMSQDTEAFF.

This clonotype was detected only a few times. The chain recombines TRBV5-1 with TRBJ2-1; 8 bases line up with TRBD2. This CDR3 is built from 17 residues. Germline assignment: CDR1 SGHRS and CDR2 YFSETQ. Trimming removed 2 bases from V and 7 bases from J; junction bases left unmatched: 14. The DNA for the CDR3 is TGCGCCAGCAGCTTCCAAATAACCGGGACTAGGGGGAATGAGCAGTTCTTC. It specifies CASSFQITGTRGNEQFF.

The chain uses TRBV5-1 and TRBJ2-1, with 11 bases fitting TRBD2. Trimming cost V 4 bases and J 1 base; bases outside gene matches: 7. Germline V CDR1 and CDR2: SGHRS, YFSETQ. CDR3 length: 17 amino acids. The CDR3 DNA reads TGCGCCAGCAGCGGGGGGACTAGCGGTCGGTCCTACAATGAGCAGTTCTTC. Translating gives CASSGGTSGRSYNEQFF.

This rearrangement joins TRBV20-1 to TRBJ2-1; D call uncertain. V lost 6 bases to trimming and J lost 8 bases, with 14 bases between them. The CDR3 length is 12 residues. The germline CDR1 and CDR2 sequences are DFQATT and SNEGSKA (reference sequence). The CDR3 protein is CSAAGLVDEQFF. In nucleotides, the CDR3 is TGCAGTGCCGCCGGCCTTGTCGATGAGCAGTTCTTC.

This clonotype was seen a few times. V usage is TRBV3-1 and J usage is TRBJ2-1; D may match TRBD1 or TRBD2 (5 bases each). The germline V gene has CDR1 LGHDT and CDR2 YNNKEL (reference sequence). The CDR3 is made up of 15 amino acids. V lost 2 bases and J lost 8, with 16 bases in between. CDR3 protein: CASSQRGLESDEQFF. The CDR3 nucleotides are TGTGCCAGCAGCCAACGGGGCCTCGAGAGCGATGAGCAGTTCTTC.

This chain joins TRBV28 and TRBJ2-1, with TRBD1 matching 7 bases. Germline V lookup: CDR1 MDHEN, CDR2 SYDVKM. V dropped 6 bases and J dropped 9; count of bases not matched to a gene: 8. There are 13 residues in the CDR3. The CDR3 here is CASSWDRSLEQFF. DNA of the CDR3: TGTGCCAGCAGCTGGGACAGAAGTCTTGAGCAGTTCTTC. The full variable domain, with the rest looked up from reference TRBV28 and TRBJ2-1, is DVKVTQSSRYLVKRTGEKVFLECVQDMDHENMFWYRQDPGLGLRLIYFSYDVKMKEKGDIPEGYSVSREKKERFSLILESASTNQTSMYLCASSWDRSLEQFFGPGTRLTVL.

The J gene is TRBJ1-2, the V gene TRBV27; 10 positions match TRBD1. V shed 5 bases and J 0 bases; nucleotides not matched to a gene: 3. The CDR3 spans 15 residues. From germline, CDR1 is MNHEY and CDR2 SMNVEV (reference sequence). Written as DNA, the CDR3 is TGTGCCAGCAGTCCCGGGACAGGGGCTAACTATGGCTACACCTTC. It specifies CASSPGTGANYGYTF.

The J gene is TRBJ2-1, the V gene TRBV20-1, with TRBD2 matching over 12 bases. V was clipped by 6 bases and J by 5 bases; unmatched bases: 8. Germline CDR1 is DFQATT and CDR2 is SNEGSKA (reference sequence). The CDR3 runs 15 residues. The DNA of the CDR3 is TGCAGTGCGGGGGACTCTAGCGGGAGGGACAATGAGCAGTTCTTC. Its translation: CSAGDSSGRDNEQFF.

This CDR3 is CATSRGLADSYNEQFF. The DNA of the CDR3 is TGTGCCACCAGCAGGGGACTAGCGGACTCCTACAATGAGCAGTTCTTC. The rearrangement uses TRBV15 and TRBJ2-1; 11 nucleotides match TRBD2. J gave up 0 bases and V 3 bases, and 1 base lay outside the gene matches. Germline lookup yields CDR1 LNHNV and CDR2 YYDKDF (reference sequence). The CDR3 length is 16 residues. The complete variable domain, with remaining parts taken from reference TRBV15 and TRBJ2-1, reads DAMVIQNPRYQVTQFGKPVTLSCSQTLNHNVMYWYQQKSSQAPKLLFHYYDKDFNNEADTPDNFQSRRPNTSFCFLDIRSPGLGDTAMYLCATSRGLADSYNEQFFGPGTRLTVL.

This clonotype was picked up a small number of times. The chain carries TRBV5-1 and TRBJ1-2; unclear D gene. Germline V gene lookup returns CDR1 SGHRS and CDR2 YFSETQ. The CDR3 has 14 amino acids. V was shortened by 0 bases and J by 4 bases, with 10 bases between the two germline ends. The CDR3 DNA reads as TGCGCCAGCAGCTTGGCTCGGGATGGCTATGGCTACACCTTC. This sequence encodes CASSLARDGYGYTF.

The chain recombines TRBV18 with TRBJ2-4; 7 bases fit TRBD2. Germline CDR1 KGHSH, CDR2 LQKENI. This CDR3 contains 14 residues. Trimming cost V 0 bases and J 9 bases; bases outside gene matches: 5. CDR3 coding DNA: TGTGCCAGCTCACCACCGGCTGGCGGGAGCATTCAGTACTTC. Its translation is CASSPPAGGSIQYF.